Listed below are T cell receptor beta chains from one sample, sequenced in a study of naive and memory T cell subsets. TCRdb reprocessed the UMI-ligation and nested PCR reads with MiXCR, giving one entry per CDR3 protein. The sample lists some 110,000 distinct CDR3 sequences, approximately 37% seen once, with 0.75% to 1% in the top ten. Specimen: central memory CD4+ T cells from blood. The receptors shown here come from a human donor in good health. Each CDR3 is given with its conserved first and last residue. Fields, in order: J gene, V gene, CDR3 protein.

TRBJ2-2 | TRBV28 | CASSSDKSGELFF
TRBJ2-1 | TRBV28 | CASSRTSGHNEQFF
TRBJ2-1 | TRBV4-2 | CASSHSGTGQFF
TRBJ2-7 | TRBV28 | CASRNRAPGSYEQYF
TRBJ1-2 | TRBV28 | CASSSGRAGNGYTF
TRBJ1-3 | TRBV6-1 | CASSEKNSNSGNTIYF
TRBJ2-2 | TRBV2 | CASRANLGQGDTGELFF
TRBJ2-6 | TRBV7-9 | CATQGQGTDGANVLTF
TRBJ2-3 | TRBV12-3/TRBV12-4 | CASSSRSRYDTDTQYF
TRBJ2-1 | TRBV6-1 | CASKVAGGGEQFF
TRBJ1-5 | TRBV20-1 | CSALKLTGYTGPQHF
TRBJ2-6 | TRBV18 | CASSDGSSGANVLTF
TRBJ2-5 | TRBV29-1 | CSVPSSMSQETQYF
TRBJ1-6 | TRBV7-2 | CASSLGASGSPLHF
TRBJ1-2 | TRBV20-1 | CSATSGVGYTF
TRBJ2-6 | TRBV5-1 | CASSYGGANVLTF
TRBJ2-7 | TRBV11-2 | CASSFTEPKYEQYF
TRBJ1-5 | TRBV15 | CATSRDWGSSNQPQHF
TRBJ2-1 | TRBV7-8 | CASGLNRGGYNEQFF
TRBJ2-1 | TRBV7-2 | CASSREGTSGSNEQFF
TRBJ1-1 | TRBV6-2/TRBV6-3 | CASGNPRRGGNTEAFF
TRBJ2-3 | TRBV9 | CASSPSRQLAGSTDTQYF
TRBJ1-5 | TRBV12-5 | CASGLGEGQPQHF
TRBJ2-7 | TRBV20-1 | CSARRGTSGRAKIYEQYF
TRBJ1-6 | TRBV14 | CASSRYRGRDSPLHF
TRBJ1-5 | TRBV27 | CASTPRGEGNQPQHF
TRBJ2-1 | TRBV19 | CASSASLGTSGVWEQFF
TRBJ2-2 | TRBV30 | CAWSVRRGRIPGELFF
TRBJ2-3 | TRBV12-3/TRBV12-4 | CASSLKTGTQYF
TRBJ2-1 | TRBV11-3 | CASSLGGQGPTNEQFF
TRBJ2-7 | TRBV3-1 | CASSQTGVINEQYF
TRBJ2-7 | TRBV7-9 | CASSSRLASYEQYF
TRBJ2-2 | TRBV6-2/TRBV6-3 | CASGEVNTGELFF
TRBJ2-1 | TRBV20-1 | CSVFGLRGIRTEQFF
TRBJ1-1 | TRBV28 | CASSYIVLTEAFF
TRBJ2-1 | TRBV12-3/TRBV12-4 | CASSPASWVNEQFF
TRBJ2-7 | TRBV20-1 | CSAPPPAGTYEQYF
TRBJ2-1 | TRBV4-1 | CASSQLGTGYNEQFF
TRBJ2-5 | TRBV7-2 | CASSLARSYREETQYF
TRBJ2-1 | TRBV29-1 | CSVRGGGAREQFF
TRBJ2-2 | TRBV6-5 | CASRYRGTANTGELFF
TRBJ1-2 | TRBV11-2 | CASSQRFQQNYGYTF
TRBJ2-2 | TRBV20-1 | CSATRSDREGELFF
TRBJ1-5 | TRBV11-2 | CASSQTDRVPQPQHF
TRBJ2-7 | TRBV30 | CAWSVNRVYEQYF
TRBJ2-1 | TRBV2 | CASTPLVASNEQFF
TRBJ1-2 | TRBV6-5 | CASSRSGVYTF
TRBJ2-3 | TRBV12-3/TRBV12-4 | CASTLLGERRYF
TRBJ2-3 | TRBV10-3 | CAISSGTGGTDTQYF
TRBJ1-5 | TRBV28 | CASSSTPGVRQPQHF
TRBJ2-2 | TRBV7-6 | CASSLPSGSGELFF
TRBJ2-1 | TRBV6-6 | CASSTPRVNNEQFF
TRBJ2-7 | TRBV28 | CASSFVGLAGGKGSYEQYF